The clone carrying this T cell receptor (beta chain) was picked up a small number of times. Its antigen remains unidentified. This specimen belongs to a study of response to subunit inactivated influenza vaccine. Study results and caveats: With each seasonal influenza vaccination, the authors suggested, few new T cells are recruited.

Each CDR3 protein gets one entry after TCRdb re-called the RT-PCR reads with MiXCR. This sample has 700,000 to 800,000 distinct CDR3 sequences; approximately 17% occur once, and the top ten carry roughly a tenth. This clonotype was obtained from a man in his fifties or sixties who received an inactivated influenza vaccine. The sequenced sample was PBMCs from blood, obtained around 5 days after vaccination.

For the CDR3, the DNA is TGCGCCAGCAGCCTGGCGGCTGCTAGCGGACCTACCGGGGAGCTGTTTTTT. This encodes CASSLAAASGPTGELFF. The rearrangement uses TRBV5-1 and TRBJ2-2, with 7 bases that match TRBD2. The V gene end was trimmed by 4 bases and the J gene end by 5 bases; junction bases not matched to a gene: 14. Germline CDR1 is SGHRS and CDR2 is YFSETQ. The CDR3 is 17 amino acids.